Listed below are T cell receptor beta chains from one sample, sequenced in a study of cytomegalovirus exposure and HLA in healthy donors. The assay was immunoSEQ multiplex PCR, and TCRdb's table has in-frame clones only and misses some. This table has around 230,000 clones, 70% to 90% appearing once. The sample consisted of PBMCs. These receptors were taken from a woman aged 25 to 45 in good health and CMV-seropositive. CDR3s include the opening cysteine and the closing phenylalanine or tryptophan. Fields, in order: V gene, D gene, J gene, CDR3 protein, CDR3 DNA. D genes are given only for firm matches.

V gene: TRBV27; D gene: TRBD1; J gene: TRBJ2-5; CDR3 protein: CASSVQGARETQYF; CDR3 DNA: TGTGCCAGCAGTGTACAGGGGGCGCGGGAGACCCAGTACTTC
V gene: TRBV19; D gene: NA; J gene: TRBJ2-1; CDR3 protein: CASSIFGSSYNEQFF; CDR3 DNA: TGTGCCAGTAGTATTTTTGGGAGCTCCTACAATGAGCAGTTCTTC
V gene: TRBV15; D gene: NA; J gene: TRBJ1-2; CDR3 protein: CATSRGPGDGYTF; CDR3 DNA: TGTGCCACCAGCAGAGGGCCCGGGGATGGCTACACCTTC
V gene: TRBV15; D gene: TRBD2; J gene: TRBJ2-2; CDR3 protein: CATSTRLAGGTGELFF; CDR3 DNA: TGTGCCACCAGCACCCGACTAGCGGGAGGGACCGGGGAGCTGTTTTTT
V gene: TRBV28; D gene: NA; J gene: TRBJ2-2; CDR3 protein: CASSLVLRGSPNTGELFF; CDR3 DNA: TGTGCCAGCAGTTTGGTTTTACGGGGATCCCCGAACACCGGGGAGCTGTTTTTT
V gene: TRBV29-1; D gene: NA; J gene: TRBJ1-1; CDR3 protein: CSVGPRGGTEAFF; CDR3 DNA: TGCAGCGTTGGACCTCGAGGGGGAACTGAAGCTTTCTTT
V gene: TRBV28; D gene: NA; J gene: TRBJ1-4; CDR3 protein: CASSLTGGQSANEKLFF; CDR3 DNA: TGTGCCAGCAGTTTAACGGGGGGGCAGTCGGCTAATGAAAAACTGTTTTTT
V gene: TRBV6-1; D gene: NA; J gene: TRBJ2-5; CDR3 protein: CASSEQQGYYGTQYF; CDR3 DNA: TGTGCCAGCAGTGAACAGCAGGGCTATTATGGGACCCAGTACTTC
V gene: TRBV9; D gene: TRBD2; J gene: TRBJ2-1; CDR3 protein: CASSVYSGSSYNEQFF; CDR3 DNA: TGTGCCAGCAGCGTTTATAGCGGGAGCTCCTACAATGAGCAGTTCTTC
V gene: TRBV5-6; D gene: NA; J gene: TRBJ2-6; CDR3 protein: CASGGTASGANVLTF; CDR3 DNA: TGTGCCAGCGGAGGGACAGCCTCTGGGGCCAACGTCCTGACTTTC
V gene: TRBV28; D gene: TRBD1; J gene: TRBJ1-2; CDR3 protein: CASSLDTGTGDYGYTF; CDR3 DNA: TGTGCCAGCAGTTTGGATACCGGGACAGGGGACTATGGCTACACCTTC
V gene: TRBV7-3; D gene: TRBD2; J gene: TRBJ2-7; CDR3 protein: CASSLSTSGIYEQYF; CDR3 DNA: TGTGCCAGCAGCTTATCGACTAGCGGAATATACGAGCAGTACTTC
V gene: TRBV19; D gene: TRBD1; J gene: TRBJ1-5; CDR3 protein: CASSIDRRTGVNQPQHF; CDR3 DNA: TGTGCCAGTAGTATAGATCGCCGGACAGGGGTCAATCAGCCCCAGCATTTT
V gene: TRBV9; D gene: NA; J gene: TRBJ1-1; CDR3 protein: CASSVGGRGSTEAFF; CDR3 DNA: TGTGCCAGCAGCGTAGGTGGCAGAGGTAGCACTGAAGCTTTCTTT
V gene: TRBV11-3; D gene: TRBD2; J gene: TRBJ2-7; CDR3 protein: CASSLETSGINEQYF; CDR3 DNA: TGTGCCAGCAGCTTAGAAACTAGCGGGATTAACGAGCAGTACTTC